This note documents a single TCR beta chain sequence. These data belong to a study of blood T cell repertoires in COVID-19. Sequenced by immunoSEQ multiplex PCR; TCRdb stores in-frame clones only, minus some. The sample has about 370,000 clones, roughly nine tenths seen once. Per germline, CDR1 MGHRA and CDR2 YSYEKL. Between the trimmed V and J ends, which lost 4 bases and 6 bases, there was a span of 22 bases. The CDR3 runs 17 residues. V is TRBV4-1 and J is TRBJ2-1; tentatively, D is TRBD1 (6 bases). This clonotype originated in a man between 18 and 35 years old who had recovered from COVID-19. The sequencing input was PBMCs or T cells enriched from blood (not recorded which). In nucleotides, the CDR3 is TGCGCCAGCAGCCTCTATTTTGGGGGCTCGAGGAGCAATGAGCAGTTCTTC. Protein product: CASSLYFGGSRSNEQFF.